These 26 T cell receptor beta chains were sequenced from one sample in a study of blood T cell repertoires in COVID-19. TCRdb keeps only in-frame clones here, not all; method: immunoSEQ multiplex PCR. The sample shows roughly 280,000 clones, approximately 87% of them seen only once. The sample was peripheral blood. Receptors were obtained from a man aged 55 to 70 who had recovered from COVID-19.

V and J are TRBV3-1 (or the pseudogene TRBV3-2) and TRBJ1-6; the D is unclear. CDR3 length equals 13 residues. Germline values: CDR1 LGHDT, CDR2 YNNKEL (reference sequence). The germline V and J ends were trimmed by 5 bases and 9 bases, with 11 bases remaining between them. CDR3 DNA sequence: TGTGCCAGCAGCGGACTTCGGGGTTCACCCCTCCACTTT. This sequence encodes CASSGLRGSPLHF.

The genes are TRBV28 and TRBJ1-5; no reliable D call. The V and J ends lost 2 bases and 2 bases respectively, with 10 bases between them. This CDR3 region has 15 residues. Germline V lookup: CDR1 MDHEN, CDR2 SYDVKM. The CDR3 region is CASSLTGGGNQPQHF. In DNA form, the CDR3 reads TGTGCCAGCAGTTTAACGGGAGGCGGCAATCAGCCCCAGCATTTT. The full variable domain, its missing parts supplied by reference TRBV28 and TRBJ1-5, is DVKVTQSSRYLVKRTGEKVFLECVQDMDHENMFWYRQDPGLGLRLIYFSYDVKMKEKGDIPEGYSVSREKKERFSLILESASTNQTSMYLCASSLTGGGNQPQHFGDGTRLSIL.

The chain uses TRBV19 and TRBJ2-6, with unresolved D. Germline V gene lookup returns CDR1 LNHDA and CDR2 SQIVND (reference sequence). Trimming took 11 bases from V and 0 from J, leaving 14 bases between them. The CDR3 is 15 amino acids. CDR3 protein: CAAHSGGSGANVLTF. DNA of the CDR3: TGTGCCGCGCACAGTGGTGGCTCTGGGGCCAACGTCCTGACTTTC.

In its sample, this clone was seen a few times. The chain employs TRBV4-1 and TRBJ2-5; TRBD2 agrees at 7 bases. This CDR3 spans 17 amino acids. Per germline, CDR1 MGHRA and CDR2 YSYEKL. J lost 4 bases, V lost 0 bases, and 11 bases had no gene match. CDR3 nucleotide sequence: TGCGCCAGCAGCCAAGATCCCGGGGCACTAGCGCGAGAGACCCAGTACTTC. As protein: CASSQDPGALARETQYF.

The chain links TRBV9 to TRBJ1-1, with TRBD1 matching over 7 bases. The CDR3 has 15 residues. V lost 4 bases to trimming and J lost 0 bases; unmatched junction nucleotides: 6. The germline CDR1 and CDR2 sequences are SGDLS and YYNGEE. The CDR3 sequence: CASSKIGGLNTEAFF. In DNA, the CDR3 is TGTGCCAGCAGCAAAATAGGGGGCCTGAACACTGAAGCTTTCTTT.

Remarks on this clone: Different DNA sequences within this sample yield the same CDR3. The CDR3 nucleotides read TGTGCCAGCAGCTTGACGGGTTCCTACGAGCAGTACTTC. This gives the protein CASSLTGSYEQYF. This chain uses TRBV5-4 with TRBJ2-7, with D unclear. This CDR3 has 13 residues. Trimming cost V 1 base and J 1 base, with 6 bases left between them. Germline loops: CDR1 SGHNT, CDR2 YYREEE (reference sequence). The full variable domain, rest sourced from reference TRBV5-4 and TRBJ2-7, is ETGVTQSPTHLIKTRGQQVTLRCSSQSGHNTVSWYQQALGQGPQFIFQYYREEENGRGNFPPRFSGLQFPNYSSELNVNALELDDSALYLCASSLTGSYEQYFGPGTRLTVT.

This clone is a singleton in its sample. CDR3 in DNA: TGTGCCACTAGGGGACAGGGCTCCTACGAGCAGTACTTC. It encodes CATRGQGSYEQYF. The V call is TRBV6-5, the J call TRBJ2-7, with TRBD1 matching over 9 bases. The CDR3 extends over 13 amino acids. Germline trimming cut 10 bases from V and 0 bases from J; bases unmatched to any gene: 4. Germline loops: CDR1 MNHEY, CDR2 SVGAGI.

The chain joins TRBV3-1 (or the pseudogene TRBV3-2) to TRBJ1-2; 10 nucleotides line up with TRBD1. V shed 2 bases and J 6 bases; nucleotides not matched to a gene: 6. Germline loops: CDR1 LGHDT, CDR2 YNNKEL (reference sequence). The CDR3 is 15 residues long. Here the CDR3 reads CASSQLTGTGDGYTF. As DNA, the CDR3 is TGTGCCAGCAGCCAACTCACTGGGACAGGGGATGGCTACACCTTC.

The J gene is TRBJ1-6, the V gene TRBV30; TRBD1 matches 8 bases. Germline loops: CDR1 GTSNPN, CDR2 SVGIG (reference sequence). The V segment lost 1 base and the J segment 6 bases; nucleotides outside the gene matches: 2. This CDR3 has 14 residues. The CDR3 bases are TGTGCCTGGAGTGCACAGGGGGGTAATTCACCCCTCCACTTT. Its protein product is CAWSAQGGNSPLHF.

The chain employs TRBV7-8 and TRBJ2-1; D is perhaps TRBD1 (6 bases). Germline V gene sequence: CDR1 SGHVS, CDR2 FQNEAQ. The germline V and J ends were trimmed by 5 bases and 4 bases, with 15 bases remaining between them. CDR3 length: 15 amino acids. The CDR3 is CASSISGTSYNEQFF. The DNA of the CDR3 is TGTGCCAGCAGCATATCCGGGACATCTTACAATGAGCAGTTCTTC.

Here the CDR3 DNA reads TGTGCCAGCAGTCCGCCGGGAGGCTCTACAGATACGCAGTATTTT. Encoded protein: CASSPPGGSTDTQYF. The gene calls are TRBV6-5 and TRBJ2-3; 7 nucleotides match TRBD2. With V trimmed by 5 bases and J by 3 bases, 8 bases remained unmatched. Germline lookup yields CDR1 MNHEY and CDR2 SVGAGI. This CDR3 is built from 15 residues.

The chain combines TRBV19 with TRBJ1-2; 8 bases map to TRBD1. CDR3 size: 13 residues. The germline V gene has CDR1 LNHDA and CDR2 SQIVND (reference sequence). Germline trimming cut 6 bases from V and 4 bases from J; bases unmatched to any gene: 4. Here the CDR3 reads CASSRTGSYGYTF. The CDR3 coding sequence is TGTGCCAGTAGCAGGACAGGGAGCTATGGCTACACCTTC.

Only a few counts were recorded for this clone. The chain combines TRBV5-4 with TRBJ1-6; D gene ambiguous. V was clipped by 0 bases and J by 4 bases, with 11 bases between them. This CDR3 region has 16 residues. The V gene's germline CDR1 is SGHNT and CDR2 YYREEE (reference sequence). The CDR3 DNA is TGTGCCAGCAGCTTGGATGCCGGGGATTATAATTCACCCCTCCACTTT. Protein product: CASSLDAGDYNSPLHF.

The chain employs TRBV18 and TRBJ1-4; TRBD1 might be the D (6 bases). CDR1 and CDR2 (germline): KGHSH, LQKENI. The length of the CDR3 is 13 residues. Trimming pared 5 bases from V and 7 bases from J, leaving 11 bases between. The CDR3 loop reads CASSSTGSEKLFF. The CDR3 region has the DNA TGTGCCAGCTCATCGACAGGATCTGAAAAACTGTTTTTT.

The CDR3 here is CASSYTGFNQPQHF. CDR3 nucleotide sequence: TGTGCCAGCAGTTATACAGGGTTCAATCAGCCCCAGCATTTT. The chain carries TRBV27 and TRBJ1-5, with D possibly TRBD1 on 6 matching bases. The CDR3 loop spans 14 amino acids. Trimming removed 4 bases from V and 3 bases from J, with 10 bases in between. Germline CDR1 reads MNHEY; CDR2 reads SMNVEV (reference sequence).

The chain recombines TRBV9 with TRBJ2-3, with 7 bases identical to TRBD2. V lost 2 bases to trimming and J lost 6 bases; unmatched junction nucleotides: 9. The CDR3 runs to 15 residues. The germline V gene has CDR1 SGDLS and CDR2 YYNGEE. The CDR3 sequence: CASSVRGRGLDTQYF. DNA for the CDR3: TGTGCCAGCAGCGTTCGGGGGAGGGGTCTGGATACGCAGTATTTT.

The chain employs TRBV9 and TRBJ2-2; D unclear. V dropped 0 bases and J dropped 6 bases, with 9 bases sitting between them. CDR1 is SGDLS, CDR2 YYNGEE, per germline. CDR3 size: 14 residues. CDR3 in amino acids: CASSVDSSAGELFF. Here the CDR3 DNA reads TGTGCCAGCAGCGTAGACAGTTCCGCCGGGGAGCTGTTTTTT.

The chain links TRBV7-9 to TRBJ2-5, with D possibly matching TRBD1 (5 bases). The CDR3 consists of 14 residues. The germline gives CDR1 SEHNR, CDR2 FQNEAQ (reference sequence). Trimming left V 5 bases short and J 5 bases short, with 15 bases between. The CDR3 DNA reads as TGTGCCAGCAGCCAGGACACGGGCATGGAGACCCAGTACTTC. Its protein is CASSQDTGMETQYF.

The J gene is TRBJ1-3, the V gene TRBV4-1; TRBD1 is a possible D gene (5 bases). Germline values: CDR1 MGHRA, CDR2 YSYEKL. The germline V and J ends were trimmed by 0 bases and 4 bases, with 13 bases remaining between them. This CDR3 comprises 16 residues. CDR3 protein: CASSQETTVFGNTIYF. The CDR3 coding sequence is TGCGCCAGCAGCCAAGAGACGACAGTCTTCGGAAACACCATATATTTT.

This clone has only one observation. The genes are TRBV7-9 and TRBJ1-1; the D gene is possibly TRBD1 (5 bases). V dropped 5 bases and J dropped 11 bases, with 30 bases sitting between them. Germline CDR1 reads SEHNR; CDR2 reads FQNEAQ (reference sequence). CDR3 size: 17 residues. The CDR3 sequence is CASSTSGWGLHTSSAFF. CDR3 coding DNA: TGTGCCAGCAGCACTAGCGGATGGGGGTTACATACTTCTTCGGCTTTCTTT.

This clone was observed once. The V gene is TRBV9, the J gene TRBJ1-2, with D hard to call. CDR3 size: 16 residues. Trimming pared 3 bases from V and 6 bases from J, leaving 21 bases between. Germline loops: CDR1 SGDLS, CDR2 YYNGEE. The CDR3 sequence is CASSATHWAPDNGYTF. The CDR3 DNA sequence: TGTGCCAGCAGCGCCACCCATTGGGCGCCAGATAATGGCTACACCTTC.

CDR3 region: CASSGDRGQPQHF. The CDR3 nucleotides are TGTGCCAGCAGCGGAGACAGGGGTCAGCCCCAGCATTTT. The rearrangement links TRBV7-8 to TRBJ1-5, with 8 bases fitting TRBD1. The V and J ends lost 5 bases and 6 bases, in that order; junction bases with no gene match: 3. The CDR3 consists of 13 residues. Per the germline V gene, CDR1 is SGHVS and CDR2 is FQNEAQ.

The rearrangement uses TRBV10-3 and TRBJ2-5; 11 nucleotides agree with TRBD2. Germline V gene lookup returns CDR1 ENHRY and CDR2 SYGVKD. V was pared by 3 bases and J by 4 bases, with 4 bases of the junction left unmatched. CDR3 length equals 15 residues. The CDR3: CAISEPLAGGETQYF. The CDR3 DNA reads TGTGCCATCAGTGAACCCCTAGCGGGAGGAGAGACCCAGTACTTC.

CDR3 loop: CASSIGAQGRRDTQYF. The CDR3 coding sequence is TGTGCCAGTAGTATCGGGGCGCAGGGGCGTAGAGATACGCAGTATTTT. The V and J genes are TRBV19 and TRBJ2-3; D is possibly TRBD1 (6 bases). Trimming removed 3 bases from V and 5 bases from J, with 18 bases in between. Germline V CDR1 and CDR2: LNHDA, SQIVND (reference sequence). The CDR3 has 16 residues.

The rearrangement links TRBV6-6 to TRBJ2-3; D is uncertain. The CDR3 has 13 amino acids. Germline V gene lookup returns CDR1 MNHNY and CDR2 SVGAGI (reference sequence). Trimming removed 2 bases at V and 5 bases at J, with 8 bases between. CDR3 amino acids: CASSYAPGDTQYF. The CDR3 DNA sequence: TGTGCCAGCAGTTACGCGCCGGGAGATACGCAGTATTTT.

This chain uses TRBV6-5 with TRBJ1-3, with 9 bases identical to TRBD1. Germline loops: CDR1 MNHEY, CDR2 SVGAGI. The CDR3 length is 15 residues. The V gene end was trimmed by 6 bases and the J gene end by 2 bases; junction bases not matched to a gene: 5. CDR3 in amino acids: CASSLQGATGNTIYF. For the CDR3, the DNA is TGTGCCAGCAGCTTACAGGGGGCGACTGGAAACACCATATATTTT.